This entry lists 21 T cell receptor beta chains sequenced from one sample in a study of tumor-infiltrating lymphocytes in primary liver carcinoma. The investigators made TCR beta cDNA from approximately 0.5 ug total RNA, using a constant-region primer. Employing slightly modified ARM-PCR, three nested multiplex PCR rounds were run, and these gave rise to the TCR beta libraries. Rounds one and two of PCR, each of 9 to 11 cycles, were primed with TRBV1-TRBV30 forward primers and a C-beta reverse primer. TCRdb processed the multiplex PCR reads anew with MiXCR; each CDR3 protein has one entry. The sample has 90,000 to 150,000 distinct CDR3 sequences, around 65% seen once. Unsorted bulk tissue of roughly 20-31 mg yielded co-extracted RNA and DNA. Material for sequencing was tumor-adjacent normal liver tissue. The source is a woman in her fifties or sixties with primary liver carcinoma and hepatitis B virus infection.

This clonotype occurred many times. The chain is built from TRBV12-3 or TRBV12-4 and TRBJ2-1, with D tentatively TRBD2 (5 bases). The CDR3 loop spans 14 amino acids. V gave up 4 bases and J gave up 6 bases, with 13 bases separating them. The CDR3: CASSWSSRANEQFF. The DNA of the CDR3 is TGTGCCAGCAGTTGGAGCTCGAGGGCCAATGAGCAGTTCTTC.

Note on this clonotype: A read error may explain this, as a much larger clone is one base away. The CDR3 does not end in the conserved phenylalanine or tryptophan, so this is likely a read error. This chain links TRBV30 with TRBJ2-2; 9 nucleotides align to TRBD2. CDR1 and CDR2 (germline): GTSNPN, SVGIG (reference sequence). The CDR3 is 14 amino acids. With V trimmed by 5 bases and J by 2 bases, 3 bases remained unmatched. CDR3 DNA: TGTGCCTGGGGACTAGCGCCTAACACCGGGGAGCTGTTTTCT. Amino acids: CAWGLAPNTGELFS.

The V call is TRBV6-2 or TRBV6-3, the J call TRBJ2-7; 7 bases match TRBD2. CDR3 length: 13 residues. Germline CDR1 and CDR2: MNHEY and SVGEGT. CDR3 region: CVGSRGRGFEQYF. CDR3 DNA: TGTGTCGGCAGTCGTGGGAGGGGATTTGAGCAGTACTTC.

This clonotype was seen many times. This CDR3 is CASSLEGGAETQYF. The CDR3 bases are TGCGCCAGCAGCTTGGAAGGGGGGGCAGAGACCCAGTACTTC. The rearrangement uses TRBV5-1 and TRBJ2-5, with D possibly TRBD2 on 7 matching bases. There are 14 residues in the CDR3. The V gene lost 0 bases and the J gene lost 4 bases, with 10 bases spanning the gap. CDR1 SGHRS and CDR2 YFSETQ come from the germline V gene.

About this clonotype itself: The junction departs from germline at one end; a sequencing error may be responsible. V gene TRBV4-1 combines with J gene TRBJ1-4; TRBD1 matches at 7 bases. Germline V gene data show CDR1 as MGHRA and CDR2 as YSYEKL. The CDR3 runs 15 residues. The CDR3, as DNA: TGCGTCAGCAGCCAATCCCAGGGGGTGAGTGAAAAACTGTTTTTT. It encodes CVSSQSQGVSEKLFF.

Worth noting for this clonotype: A read error may account for a junction end that differs from germline. V gene TRBV28 combines with J gene TRBJ2-7; TRBD2 agrees at 10 bases. In germline, CDR1 is MDHEN, CDR2 SYDVKM. The CDR3 totals 16 residues. The chain's CDR3 is CASSFLGLASSYEQYF. The CDR3 DNA is TGTGCCAGCAGTTTCCTGGGACTAGCGTCTTCCTACGAGCAATACTTC. Variable domain in full (rest from reference TRBV28 and TRBJ2-7): DVKVTQSSRYLVKRTGEKVFLECVQDMDHENMFWYRQDPGLGLRLIYFSYDVKMKEKGDIPEGYSVSREKKERFSLILESASTNQTSMYLCASSFLGLASSYEQYFGPGTRLTVT.

This clonotype occurred many times. The chain uses TRBV14 and TRBJ1-1, with 7 bases matching TRBD1. Germline V gene lookup returns CDR1 SGHDN and CDR2 FVKESK. This CDR3 has 16 amino acids. J was trimmed by 1 base and V by 6 bases; bases with no gene match: 11. CDR3 residues: CASSPNRGGWNTEAFF. CDR3 nucleotide sequence: TGTGCCAGCAGTCCCAACAGGGGTGGGTGGAACACTGAAGCTTTCTTT.

This clonotype was seen ten or more times. The chain links TRBV28 to TRBJ2-7, with 7 bases matching TRBD2. V trimming: 3 bases; J trimming: 12 bases; junction bases outside the gene matches: 11. The CDR3 runs to 13 residues. Germline CDR1 and CDR2: MDHEN and SYDVKM. The CDR3, as DNA: TGTGCCAGCAGTTTGGTTCAAGCGGGACCCCCGTACTTC. Protein sequence: CASSLVQAGPPYF.

This clonotype was picked up a small number of times. The junction and the germline gene differ at one end; a read error may be behind it. This chain uses TRBV7-9 with TRBJ2-5; tentatively, D is TRBD1 (6 bases). The CDR3 totals 15 residues. Germline V gene sequence: CDR1 SEHNR, CDR2 FQNEAQ (reference sequence). The CDR3: CANKKGPAGVETQYF. In DNA, the CDR3 is TGTGCCAACAAAAAGGGTCCAGCAGGGGTAGAGACCCAATACTTC.

This clonotype was recorded many times. The V call is TRBV28, the J call TRBJ2-3, with a tentative D call TRBD1 (5 bases). Trimming shortened V by 6 bases and J by 4 bases, and 5 bases separated the two germline ends. This CDR3 has 11 residues. The germline gives CDR1 MDHEN, CDR2 SYDVKM. The CDR3 loop is CASRQADTQYF. The CDR3 DNA is TGTGCCAGCAGACAGGCAGATACGCAGTATTTT.

A word on this clonotype: Being one base from a much bigger clone, this may be a read error. In DNA, the CDR3 is TGCGCCGGCAGCTTGGACCAGCGGGAGACTCACAATGAGCAGTTCTTC. Translation gives CAGSLDQRETHNEQFF. The chain employs TRBV5-1 and TRBJ2-1, with 8 positions matching TRBD2. The CDR3 is 16 residues long. Germline V gene lookup returns CDR1 SGHRS and CDR2 YFSETQ.

The chain links TRBV5-1 to TRBJ1-1; TRBD1 matches 10 bases. After removal of 4 bases from V and 14 bases from J, the junction contained 14 bases not matched to a gene. This CDR3 spans 14 amino acids. CDR1 is SGHRS and CDR2 is YFSETQ in the germline V gene. CDR3 residues: CASSDSTGGKGTFF. In DNA, the CDR3 is TGCGCCAGCAGCGACTCGACAGGGGGCAAGGGGACATTCTTT.

This clonotype was recorded only once. A much larger clone differs from this one at a single base, so this may be a read error. The chain combines TRBV5-4 with TRBJ2-2; the D gene could be TRBD1 or TRBD2 (5 bases each). Germline V gene lookup returns CDR1 SGHNT and CDR2 YYREEE (reference sequence). Trimming removed 4 bases at V and 4 bases at J, with 17 bases between. The CDR3 extends over 16 amino acids. The CDR3 nucleotides are TGTGCCAGCAGCCTGGGACCGGAAGGGATCACCGGGGAGCTGTTTTTT. As protein: CASSLGPEGITGELFF.

This rearrangement joins TRBV28 to TRBJ2-4; no clear D. V was pared by 1 base and J by 11 bases, with 9 bases between. Germline CDR1 and CDR2: MDHEN and SYDVKM. This CDR3 is built from 12 residues. CDR3 DNA sequence: TGTGCCAGCAGTTTATTCCCCGCTGTTCAGTACTTC. Amino acid sequence: CASSLFPAVQYF.

This clonotype was seen at least ten times. The genes are TRBV6-5 and TRBJ2-2; D is possibly TRBD2 (5 bases). The CDR3 length is 15 residues. V dropped 6 bases and J dropped 0 bases, with 11 bases sitting between them. The germline CDR1 and CDR2 sequences are MNHEY and SVGAGI. In DNA form, the CDR3 reads TGTGCCAGCAGAGGAAGAGGGTCGAACACCGGGGAGCTGTTTTTT. Translating it yields CASRGRGSNTGELFF.

With respect to this clonotype: Since no conserved phenylalanine or tryptophan closes the CDR3, a read error is the likely cause. The rearrangement uses TRBV29-1 and TRBJ2-5, with a weak D call TRBD1 (7 bases). The germline V gene encodes CDR1 SQVTM and CDR2 ANQGSEA. Trimming pared 3 bases from V and 2 bases from J, leaving 16 bases between. This CDR3 contains 15 residues. The CDR3 nucleotides are TGCAGCGTTGACGGGGGAACAGGGGAACAAGAGACCCAGTACTTA. Residues: CSVDGGTGEQETQYL.

V usage is TRBV6-5 and J usage is TRBJ2-5; 12 nucleotides agree with TRBD2. Germline CDR1 is MNHEY and CDR2 is SVGAGI. V trimming: 5 bases; J trimming: 8 bases; junction bases outside the gene matches: 9. This CDR3 has 15 amino acids. CDR3 residues: CASSLIPSGRDTQYF. The CDR3 DNA is TGTGCCAGCAGTCTCATCCCTAGCGGGAGGGATACCCAGTACTTC.

On this clonotype itself: Sequence at one end of the junction differs from germline and may be a read error. The rearrangement links TRBV29-1 to TRBJ1-1; 7 positions match TRBD1. CDR3 length: 17 amino acids. CDR1 SQVTM and CDR2 ANQGSEA come from the germline V gene. CDR3 sequence (DNA): TGCCGTGTTGACAGGGAGGGGCCAACGGTCATGAACACTGAAGCTTTTTTT. This sequence encodes CRVDREGPTVMNTEAFF.

In regard to this clonotype: Relative to the germline gene, one junction end is altered; a read error may explain this. The genes are TRBV28 and TRBJ2-5, with D possibly being TRBD1 (8 bases). This CDR3 has 15 amino acids. Germline CDR1 reads MDHEN; CDR2 reads SYDVKM. The CDR3 DNA is TGTGTCAGCAGTTCGGGGGGACAGGAGGTCAAGACCCAGTACTTC. Amino acids: CVSSSGGQEVKTQYF. Combining the CDR3 with reference TRBV28 and TRBJ2-5 gives the whole variable domain DVKVTQSSRYLVKRTGEKVFLECVQDMDHENMFWYRQDPGLGLRLIYFSYDVKMKEKGDIPEGYSVSREKKERFSLILESASTNQTSMYLCVSSSGGQEVKTQYFGPGTRLLVL.

Concerning this clonotype itself: A read error may explain this, as a much larger clone is one base away. This rearrangement joins TRBV5-1 to TRBJ2-1, with D tentatively TRBD2 (6 bases). Germline loops: CDR1 SGHRS, CDR2 YFSETQ. This CDR3 is built from 13 residues. V was cut by 2 bases and J by 8 bases, with 11 bases left in between. Here the CDR3 DNA reads TGCGCCAGCAGCTTATCGGGAGTGGATGAGCAGTTCTTC. Translated: CASSLSGVDEQFF. The full variable domain, with the rest looked up from reference TRBV5-1 and TRBJ2-1, is KAGVTQTPRYLIKTRGQQVTLSCSPISGHRSVSWYQQTPGQGLQFLFEYFSETQRNKGNFPGRFSGRQFSNSRSEMNVSTLELGDSALYLCASSLSGVDEQFFGPGTRLTVL.

This clonotype was observed a single time. A read error may produce the germline difference seen at one junction end. The chain combines TRBV6-5 with TRBJ2-3; 7 bases line up with TRBD1. CDR3 length: 14 residues. In germline, CDR1 is MNHEY, CDR2 SVGAGI. CDR3 in DNA: TGTGCCAGCCGGGGAAGGGGGCGCGCAAATACGCAGTATTTC. Translation: CASRGRGRANTQYF.